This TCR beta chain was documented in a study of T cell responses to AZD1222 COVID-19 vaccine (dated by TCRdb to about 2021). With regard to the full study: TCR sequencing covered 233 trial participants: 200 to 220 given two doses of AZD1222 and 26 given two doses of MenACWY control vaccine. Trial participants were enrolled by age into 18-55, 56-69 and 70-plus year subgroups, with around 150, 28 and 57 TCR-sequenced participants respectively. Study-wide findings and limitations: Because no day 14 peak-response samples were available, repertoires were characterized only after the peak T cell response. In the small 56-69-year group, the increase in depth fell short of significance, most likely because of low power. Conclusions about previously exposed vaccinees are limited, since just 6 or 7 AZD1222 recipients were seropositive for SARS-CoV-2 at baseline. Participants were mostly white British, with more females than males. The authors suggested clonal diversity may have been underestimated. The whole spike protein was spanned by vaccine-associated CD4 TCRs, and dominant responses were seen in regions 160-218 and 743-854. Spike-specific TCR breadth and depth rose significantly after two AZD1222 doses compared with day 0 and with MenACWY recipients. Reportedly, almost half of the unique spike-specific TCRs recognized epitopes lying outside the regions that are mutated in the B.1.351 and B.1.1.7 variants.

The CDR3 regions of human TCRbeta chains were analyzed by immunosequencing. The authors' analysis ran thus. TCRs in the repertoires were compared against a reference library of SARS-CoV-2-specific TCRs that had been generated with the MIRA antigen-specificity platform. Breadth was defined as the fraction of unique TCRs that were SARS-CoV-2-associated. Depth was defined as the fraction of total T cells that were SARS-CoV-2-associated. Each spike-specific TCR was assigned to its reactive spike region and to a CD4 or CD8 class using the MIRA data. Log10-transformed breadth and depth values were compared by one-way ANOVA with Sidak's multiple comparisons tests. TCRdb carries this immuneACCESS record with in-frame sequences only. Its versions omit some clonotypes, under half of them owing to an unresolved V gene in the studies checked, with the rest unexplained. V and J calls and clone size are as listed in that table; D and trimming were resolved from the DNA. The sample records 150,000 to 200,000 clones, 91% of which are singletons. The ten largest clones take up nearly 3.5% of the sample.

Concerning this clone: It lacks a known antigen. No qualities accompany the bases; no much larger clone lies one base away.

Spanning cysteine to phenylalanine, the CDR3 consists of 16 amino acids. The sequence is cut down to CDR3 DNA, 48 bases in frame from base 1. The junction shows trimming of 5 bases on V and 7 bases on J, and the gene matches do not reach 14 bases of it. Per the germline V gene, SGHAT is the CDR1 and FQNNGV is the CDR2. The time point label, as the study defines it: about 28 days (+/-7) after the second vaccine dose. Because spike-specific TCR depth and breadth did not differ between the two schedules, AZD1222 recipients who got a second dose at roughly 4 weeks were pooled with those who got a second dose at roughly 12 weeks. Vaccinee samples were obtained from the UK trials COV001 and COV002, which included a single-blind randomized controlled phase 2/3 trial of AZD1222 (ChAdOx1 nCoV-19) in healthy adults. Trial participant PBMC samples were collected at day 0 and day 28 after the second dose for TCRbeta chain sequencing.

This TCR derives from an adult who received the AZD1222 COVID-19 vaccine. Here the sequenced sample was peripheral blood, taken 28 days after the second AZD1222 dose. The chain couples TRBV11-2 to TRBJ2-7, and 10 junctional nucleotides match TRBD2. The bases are TGTGCCAGCAGCCGGCGGAGTAGCGGGAGGTCGGGGGAGCAGTACTTC. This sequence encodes CASSRRSSGRSGEQYF.